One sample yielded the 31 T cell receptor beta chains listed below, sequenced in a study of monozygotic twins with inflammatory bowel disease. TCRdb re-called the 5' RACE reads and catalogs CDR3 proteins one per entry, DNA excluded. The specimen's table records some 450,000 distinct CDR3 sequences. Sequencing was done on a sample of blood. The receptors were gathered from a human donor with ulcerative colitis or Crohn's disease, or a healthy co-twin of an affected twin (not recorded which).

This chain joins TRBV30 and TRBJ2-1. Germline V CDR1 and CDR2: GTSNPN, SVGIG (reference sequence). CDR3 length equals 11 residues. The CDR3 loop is CAWRTLAEQFF.

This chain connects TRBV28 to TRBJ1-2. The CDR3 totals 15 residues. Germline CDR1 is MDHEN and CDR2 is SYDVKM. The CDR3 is CASSLKGGRDDGYTF.

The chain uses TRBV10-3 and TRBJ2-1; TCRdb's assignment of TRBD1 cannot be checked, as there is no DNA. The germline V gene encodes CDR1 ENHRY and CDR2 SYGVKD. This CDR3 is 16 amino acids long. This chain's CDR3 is CAISDEGTGFRNEQFF.

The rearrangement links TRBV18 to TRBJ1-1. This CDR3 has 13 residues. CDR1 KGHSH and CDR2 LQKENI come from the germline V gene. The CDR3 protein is CASSPGRYTEAFF.

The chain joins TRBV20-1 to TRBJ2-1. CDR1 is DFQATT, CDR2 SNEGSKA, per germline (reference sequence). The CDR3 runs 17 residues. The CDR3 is CSASFQAKLSSYNEQFF.

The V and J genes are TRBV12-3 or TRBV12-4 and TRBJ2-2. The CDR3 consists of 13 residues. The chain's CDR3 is CASSFLDTGELFF.

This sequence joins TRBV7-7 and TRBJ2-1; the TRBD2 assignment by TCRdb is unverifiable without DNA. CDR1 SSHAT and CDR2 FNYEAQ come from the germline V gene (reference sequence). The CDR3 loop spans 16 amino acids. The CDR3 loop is CASGPDSLSSYNEQFF.

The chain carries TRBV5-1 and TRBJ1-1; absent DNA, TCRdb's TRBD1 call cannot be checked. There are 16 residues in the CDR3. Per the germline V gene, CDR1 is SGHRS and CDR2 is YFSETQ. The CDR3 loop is CASSVSPTAPNTEAFF.

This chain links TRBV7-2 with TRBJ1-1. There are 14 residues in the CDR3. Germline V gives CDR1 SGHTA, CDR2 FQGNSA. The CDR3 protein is CASSSEALNTEAFF.

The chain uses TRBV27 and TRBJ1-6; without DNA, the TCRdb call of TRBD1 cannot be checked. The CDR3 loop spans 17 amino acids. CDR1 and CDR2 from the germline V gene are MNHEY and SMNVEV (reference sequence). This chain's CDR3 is CASSLSQGARRNSPLHF.

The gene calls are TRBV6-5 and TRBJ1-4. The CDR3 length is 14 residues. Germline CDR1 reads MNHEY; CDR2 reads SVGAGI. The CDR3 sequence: CASSYLRVGEKLFF.

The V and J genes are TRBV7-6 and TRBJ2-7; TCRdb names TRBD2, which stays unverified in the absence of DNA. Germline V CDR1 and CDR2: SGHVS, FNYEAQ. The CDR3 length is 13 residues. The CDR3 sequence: CASSSAERGEQYF.

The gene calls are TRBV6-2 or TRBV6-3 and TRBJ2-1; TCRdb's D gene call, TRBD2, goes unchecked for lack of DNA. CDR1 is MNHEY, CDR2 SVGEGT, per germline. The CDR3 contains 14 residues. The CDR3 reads CASSTLAVYNEQFF.

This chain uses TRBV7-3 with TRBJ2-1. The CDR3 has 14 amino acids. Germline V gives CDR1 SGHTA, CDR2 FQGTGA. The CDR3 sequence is CASSLSRSYNEQFF.

The CDR3 is CASSPQQFGNEQFF. The rearrangement links TRBV11-2 to TRBJ2-1. The CDR3 runs to 14 residues. Germline assignment: CDR1 SGHAT and CDR2 FQNNGV.

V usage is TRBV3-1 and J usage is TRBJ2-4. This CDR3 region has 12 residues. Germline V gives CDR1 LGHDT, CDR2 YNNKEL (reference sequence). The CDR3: CASSQRKNIQYF.

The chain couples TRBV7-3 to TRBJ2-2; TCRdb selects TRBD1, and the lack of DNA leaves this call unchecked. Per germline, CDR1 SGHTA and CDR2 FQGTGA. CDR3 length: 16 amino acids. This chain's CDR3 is CASSLTDRGNTGELFF.

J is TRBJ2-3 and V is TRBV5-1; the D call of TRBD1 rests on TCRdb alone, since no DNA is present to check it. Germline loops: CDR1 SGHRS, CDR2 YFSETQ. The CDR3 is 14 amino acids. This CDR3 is CASSPGGARDTQYF.

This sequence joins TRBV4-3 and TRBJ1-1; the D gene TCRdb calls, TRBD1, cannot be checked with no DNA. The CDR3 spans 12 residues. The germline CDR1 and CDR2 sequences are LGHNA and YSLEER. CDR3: CASRADRSEAFF.

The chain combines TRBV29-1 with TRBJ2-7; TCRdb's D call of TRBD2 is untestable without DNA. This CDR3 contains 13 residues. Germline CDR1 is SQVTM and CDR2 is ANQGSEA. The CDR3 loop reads CSVGAGGPDEQYF.

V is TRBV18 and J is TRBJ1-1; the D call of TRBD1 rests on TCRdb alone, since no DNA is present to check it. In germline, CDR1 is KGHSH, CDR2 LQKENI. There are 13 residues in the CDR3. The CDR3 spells CASSQGWNTEAFF.

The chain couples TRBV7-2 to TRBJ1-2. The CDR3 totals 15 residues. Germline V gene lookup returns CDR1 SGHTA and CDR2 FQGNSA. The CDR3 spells CASSSPGLTIYGYTF.

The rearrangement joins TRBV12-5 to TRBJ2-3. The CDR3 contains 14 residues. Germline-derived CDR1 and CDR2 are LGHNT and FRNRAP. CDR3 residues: CASARSLNTDTQYF.

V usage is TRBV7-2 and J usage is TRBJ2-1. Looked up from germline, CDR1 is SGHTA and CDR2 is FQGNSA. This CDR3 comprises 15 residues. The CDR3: CASSLVTSPYNEQFF.

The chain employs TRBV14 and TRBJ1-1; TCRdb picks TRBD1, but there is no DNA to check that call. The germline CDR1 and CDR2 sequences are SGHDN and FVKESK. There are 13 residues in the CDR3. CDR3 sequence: CASSRQGNTEAFF.

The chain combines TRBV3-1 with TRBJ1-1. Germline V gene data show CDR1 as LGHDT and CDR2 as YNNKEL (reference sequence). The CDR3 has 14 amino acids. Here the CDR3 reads CASSQDSSIAEAFF.

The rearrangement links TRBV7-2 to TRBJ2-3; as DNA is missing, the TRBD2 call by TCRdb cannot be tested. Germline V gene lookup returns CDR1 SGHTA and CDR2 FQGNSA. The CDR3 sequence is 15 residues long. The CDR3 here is CASSGGLAGKGTQYF.

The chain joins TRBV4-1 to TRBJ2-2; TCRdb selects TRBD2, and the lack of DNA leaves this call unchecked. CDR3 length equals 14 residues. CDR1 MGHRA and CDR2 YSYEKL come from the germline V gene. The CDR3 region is CASSQGVRAGELFF.

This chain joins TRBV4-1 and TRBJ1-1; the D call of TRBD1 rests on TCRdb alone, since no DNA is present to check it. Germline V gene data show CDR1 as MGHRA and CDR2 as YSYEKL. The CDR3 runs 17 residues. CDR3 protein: CASSQDWTARSNTEAFF.

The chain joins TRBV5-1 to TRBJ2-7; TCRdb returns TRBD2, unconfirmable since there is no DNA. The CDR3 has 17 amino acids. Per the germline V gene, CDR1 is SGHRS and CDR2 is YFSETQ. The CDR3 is CASSSGLAGGPSYEQYF. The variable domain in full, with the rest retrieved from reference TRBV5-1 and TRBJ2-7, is KAGVTQTPRYLIKTRGQQVTLSCSPISGHRSVSWYQQTPGQGLQFLFEYFSETQRNKGNFPGRFSGRQFSNSRSEMNVSTLELGDSALYLCASSSGLAGGPSYEQYFGPGTRLTVT.

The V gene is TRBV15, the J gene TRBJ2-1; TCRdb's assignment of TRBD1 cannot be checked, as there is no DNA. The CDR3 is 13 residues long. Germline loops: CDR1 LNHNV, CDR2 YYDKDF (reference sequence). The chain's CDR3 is CATSREGRGLQFF.